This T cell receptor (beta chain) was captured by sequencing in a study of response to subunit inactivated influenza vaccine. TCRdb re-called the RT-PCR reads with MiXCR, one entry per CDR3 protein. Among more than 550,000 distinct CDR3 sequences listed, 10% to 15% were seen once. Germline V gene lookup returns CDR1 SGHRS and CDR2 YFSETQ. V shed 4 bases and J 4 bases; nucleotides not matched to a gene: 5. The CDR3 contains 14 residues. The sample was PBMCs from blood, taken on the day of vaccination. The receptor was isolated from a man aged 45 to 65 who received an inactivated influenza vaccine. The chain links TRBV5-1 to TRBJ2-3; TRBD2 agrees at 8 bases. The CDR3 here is CASSGLAGSDTQYF. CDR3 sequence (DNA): TGCGCCAGCAGCGGCCTAGCGGGTTCAGATACGCAGTATTTT.